These T cell receptor beta chains were read from a single sample in a study of blood T cell repertoires in COVID-19. Data came from immunoSEQ multiplex PCR; TCRdb stores just in-frame clones and leaves some out. The sample holds approximately 61,000 clones, more than 75% seen once. Sequencing was carried out using peripheral blood. These receptors were taken from a human donor in a cohort sampled during active COVID-19. CDR3s include the opening cysteine and the closing phenylalanine or tryptophan. D genes are given only for firm matches. A row's size may be missing; if present it is once, few, many or a size class.

size: once
J: TRBJ2-7
D: NA
V: TRBV28
CDR3: CASTRTPAYEQYF
DNA: TGTGCCAGCACTCGAACGCCGGCCTACGAGCAGTACTTC

size: NA
J: TRBJ2-2
D: TRBD1
V: TRBV27
CDR3: CASSFRSLTGDGELFF
DNA: TGTGCCAGCAGTTTTCGGTCGTTGACAGGGGACGGGGAGCTGTTTTTT

size: NA
J: TRBJ2-2
D: NA
V: TRBV5-1
CDR3: CASSLARGGNTGELFF
DNA: TGCGCCAGCAGCTTGGCCAGGGGCGGTAACACCGGGGAGCTGTTTTTT

size: NA
J: TRBJ2-1
D: NA
V: TRBV5-1
CDR3: CASSPEGQGWNEQFF
DNA: TGCGCCAGCAGCCCAGAAGGGCAGGGATGGAATGAGCAGTTCTTC

size: NA
J: TRBJ2-7
D: TRBD1
V: TRBV29-1
CDR3: CSVGRDSLSYEQYF
DNA: TGCAGCGTTGGAAGGGACAGCCTCTCCTACGAGCAGTACTTC

size: NA
J: TRBJ2-1
D: NA
V: TRBV11-2
CDR3: CASSLARIYEQFF
DNA: TGTGCCAGCAGCTTAGCCAGGATCTATGAGCAGTTCTTC

size: NA
J: TRBJ1-1
D: TRBD1
V: TRBV7-2
CDR3: CASSYNRGGEAFF
DNA: TGTGCCAGCAGTTATAACAGGGGGGGTGAAGCTTTCTTT

size: NA
J: TRBJ2-6
D: TRBD1
V: TRBV27
CDR3: CASSPRTGAGANVLTF
DNA: TGTGCCAGCAGCCCCCGGACAGGGGCTGGGGCCAACGTCCTGACTTTC

size: few
J: TRBJ1-1
D: TRBD1
V: TRBV15
CDR3: CATSRRQGYSAEAFF
DNA: TGTGCCACCAGCAGAAGACAGGGGTATAGTGCTGAAGCTTTCTTT

size: once
J: TRBJ1-2
D: TRBD1
V: TRBV25-1
CDR3: CASRKSGQGFYGYTF
DNA: TGTGCCAGCAGGAAGTCGGGACAGGGGTTCTATGGCTACACCTTC

size: NA
J: TRBJ2-1
D: NA
V: TRBV5-1
CDR3: CASTPSVSSYNEQFF
DNA: TGCGCCAGCACGCCTAGCGTTAGCTCCTACAATGAGCAGTTCTTC

size: NA
J: TRBJ2-5
D: TRBD2
V: TRBV27
CDR3: CASRYKGSGSASETQYF
DNA: TGTGCCAGCAGATACAAGGGTAGCGGGAGCGCTTCGGAGACCCAGTACTTC

size: NA
J: TRBJ2-1
D: NA
V: TRBV12-3/TRBV12-4
CDR3: CASTGGVMQFF
DNA: TGTGCCAGCACCGGCGGGGTAATGCAGTTCTTC

size: NA
J: TRBJ2-5
D: NA
V: TRBV11-3
CDR3: CASGQETQYF
DNA: TGTGCCTCCGGGCAAGAGACCCAGTACTTC

size: NA
J: TRBJ1-4
D: TRBD1
V: TRBV6-1
CDR3: CASSEEANRGSREKLFF
DNA: TGTGCCAGCAGTGAAGAGGCAAACAGGGGTTCACGTGAAAAACTGTTTTTT

size: NA
J: TRBJ2-1
D: NA
V: TRBV18
CDR3: CASSPRRSSYNEQFF
DNA: TGTGCCAGCTCACCACGGCGGAGCTCCTACAATGAGCAGTTCTTC

size: NA
J: TRBJ1-1
D: TRBD1
V: TRBV5-1
CDR3: CASSRTGVNTEAFF
DNA: TGCGCCAGCAGCAGGACAGGGGTGAACACTGAAGCTTTCTTT